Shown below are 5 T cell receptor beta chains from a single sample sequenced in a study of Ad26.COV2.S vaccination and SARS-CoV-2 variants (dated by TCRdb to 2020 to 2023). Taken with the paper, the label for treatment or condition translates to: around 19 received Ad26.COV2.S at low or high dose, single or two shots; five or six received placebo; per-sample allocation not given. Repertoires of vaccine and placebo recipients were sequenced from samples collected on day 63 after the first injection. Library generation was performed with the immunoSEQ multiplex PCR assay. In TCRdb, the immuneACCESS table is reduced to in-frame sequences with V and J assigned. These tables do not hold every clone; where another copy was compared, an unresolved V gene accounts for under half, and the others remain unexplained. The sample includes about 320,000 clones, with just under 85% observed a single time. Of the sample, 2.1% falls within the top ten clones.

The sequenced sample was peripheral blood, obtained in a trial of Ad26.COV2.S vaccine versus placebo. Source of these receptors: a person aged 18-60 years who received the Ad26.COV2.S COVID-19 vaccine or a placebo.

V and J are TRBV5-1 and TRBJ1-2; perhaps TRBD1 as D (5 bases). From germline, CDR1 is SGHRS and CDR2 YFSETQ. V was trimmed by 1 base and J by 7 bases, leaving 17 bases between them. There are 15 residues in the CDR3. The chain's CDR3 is CASSLRGSGVGGYTF. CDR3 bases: TGCGCCAGCAGCTTGAGGGGCTCGGGGGTAGGTGGCTACACCTTC.

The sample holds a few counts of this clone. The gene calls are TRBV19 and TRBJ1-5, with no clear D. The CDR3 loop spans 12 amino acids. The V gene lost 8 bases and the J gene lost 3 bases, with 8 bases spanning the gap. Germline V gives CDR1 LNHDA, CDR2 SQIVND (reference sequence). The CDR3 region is CASQRVNQPQHF. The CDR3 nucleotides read TGTGCCAGTCAGAGGGTCAATCAGCCCCAGCATTTT.

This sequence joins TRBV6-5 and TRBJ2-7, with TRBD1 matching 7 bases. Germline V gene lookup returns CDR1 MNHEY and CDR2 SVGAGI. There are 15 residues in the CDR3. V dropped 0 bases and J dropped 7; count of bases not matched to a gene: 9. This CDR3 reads CASSYSMWTGEEQYF. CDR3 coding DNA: TGTGCCAGCAGTTACTCGATGTGGACAGGAGAGGAGCAGTACTTC.

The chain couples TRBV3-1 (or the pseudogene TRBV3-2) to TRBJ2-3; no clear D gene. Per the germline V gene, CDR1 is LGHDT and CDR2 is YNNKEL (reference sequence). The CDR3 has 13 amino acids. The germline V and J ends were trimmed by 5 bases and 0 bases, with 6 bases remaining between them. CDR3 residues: CASSYLSTDTQYF. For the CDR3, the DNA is TGTGCCAGCAGCTATCTTAGCACAGATACGCAGTATTTT.

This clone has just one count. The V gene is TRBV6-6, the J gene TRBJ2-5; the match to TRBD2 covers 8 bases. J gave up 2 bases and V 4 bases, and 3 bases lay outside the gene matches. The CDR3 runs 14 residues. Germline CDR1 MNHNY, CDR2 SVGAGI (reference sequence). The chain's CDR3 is CASSWSSGQETQYF. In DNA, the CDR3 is TGTGCCAGCAGTTGGTCTAGCGGGCAAGAGACCCAGTACTTC.